The T cell receptor beta chain described here comes from a study of identical twins. In the case of this clonotype: The target antigen is unknown.

TCRdb reanalysed the 5' RACE reads using MiXCR and keeps one entry per CDR3 protein. The table lists 450,000 to 600,000 distinct CDR3 sequences, approximately 20% of them singletons. Study results and caveats: A lower insertion count was a feature of abundant cord blood beta clonotypes, with no such feature in memory repertoires. Out-of-frame alpha sequences shared by twins showed excess low generation probability.

The CDR3 is 17 amino acids. Trimming left V 0 bases short and J 6 bases short, with 18 bases between. Germline V gene lookup returns CDR1 LGHDT and CDR2 YNNKEL (reference sequence). These same data were also listed under a study on yellow fever vaccine responses in identical twins.

V gene TRBV3-1 combines with J gene TRBJ2-1, with D perhaps assigned TRBD1 or TRBD2 (5 bases each). This sequence was found in a woman under 30 in good health. Specimen: CD4+ T cells sorted from blood. DNA for the CDR3: TGTGCCAGCAGCCAAGATAAGGGGACCCTATTAAGCAATGAGCAGTTCTTC. Encoded protein: CASSQDKGTLLSNEQFF.